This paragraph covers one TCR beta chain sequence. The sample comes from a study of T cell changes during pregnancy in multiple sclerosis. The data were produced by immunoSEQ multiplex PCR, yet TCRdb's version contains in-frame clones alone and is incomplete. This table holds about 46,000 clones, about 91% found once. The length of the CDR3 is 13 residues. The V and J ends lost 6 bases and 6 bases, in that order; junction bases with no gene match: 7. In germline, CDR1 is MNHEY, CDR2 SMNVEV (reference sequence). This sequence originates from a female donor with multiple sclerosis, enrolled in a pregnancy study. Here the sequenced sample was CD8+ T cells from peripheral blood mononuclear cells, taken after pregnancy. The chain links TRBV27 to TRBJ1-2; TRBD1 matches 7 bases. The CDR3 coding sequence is TGTGCCAGCAGCCGAGACAGGGTGCATGGCTACACCTTC. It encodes CASSRDRVHGYTF.